This T cell receptor beta chain was sequenced in a study of T cell responses to AZD1222 COVID-19 vaccine. Data came from immunoSEQ multiplex PCR; TCRdb stores just in-frame clones and leaves some out. Of approximately 160,000 clones in the sample, around 89% are singletons; the top ten hold around 2.3%. Looked up from germline, CDR1 is LNHDA and CDR2 is SQIVND (reference sequence). The junction had 17 bases not matched to a gene; V was cut back by 3 bases and J by 9 bases. This CDR3 is built from 18 residues. Study-level findings and limits: Spike was spanned by vaccine-associated CD4 TCRs, which were dominant at 160-218 and 743-854. Sampling captured repertoires only after the peak T cell response. Unmutated regions of variants are reportedly targeted by nearly half of spike-specific TCRs. Clonal diversity was possibly underestimated, and white British individuals and females predominated among donors.

A word on this clone: Antigen specificity is unknown.

The sequencing used peripheral blood, collected on day 0 of AZD1222 vaccination. This chain joins TRBV19 and TRBJ1-4; 9 positions agree with TRBD1. The receptor was isolated from an adult in good health. Here the CDR3 reads CASSIAGTGSSRWKKLFF. DNA for the CDR3: TGTGCCAGTAGTATCGCCGGGACAGGGAGTAGCAGGTGGAAAAAACTGTTTTTT.